What follows is one TCR beta chain and its context. Its antigen is not identified. Germline V lookup: CDR1 GTSNPN, CDR2 SVGIG (reference sequence). Trimming stripped 3 bases from V and 4 bases from J, with 15 bases between. CDR3 size: 14 residues. This specimen comes from a study of regulatory T cells in long-lasting Graves disease. The wider study: The term persistent Graves' disease signified upward of 5 years on antithyroid drugs with positive TSH receptor antibodies.

Arm-PCR of CDR3 regions with iRepertoire HTBI primers generated TCR beta libraries. TCRdb processed the multiplex PCR reads anew with MiXCR; each CDR3 protein has one entry. Among 500,000 to 800,000 distinct CDR3 sequences, around 30% were seen once, and the ten largest hold 40% to 50%. The study, taken as a whole, reports: Blood alone, not thyroid tissue, was studied. Persistent Graves' disease cases displayed lower TCR diversity than newly diagnosed ones. TRBV28, TRBJ1-2 and TRBJ2-5 were segments that persistent disease favored.

Regarding time point: persistent/refractory GD, antithyroid drugs over 5 years with positive TRAb. Isolated PBMC RNA provided the starting material for the TCR library. The sample in question was peripheral blood mononuclear cells (PBMCs), obtained when the disease was refractory, from a patient treated with antithyroid drugs. This receptor was taken from a female donor with Graves disease. This sequence joins TRBV30 and TRBJ1-2, with D maybe TRBD1 (6 bases). CDR3 residues: CAWSTQGTSYGYTF. The CDR3 DNA reads as TGTGCCTGGAGCACCCAAGGGACATCCTATGGCTACACCTTC. The full variable domain, completed using reference TRBV30 and TRBJ1-2, is SQTIHQWPATLVQPVGSPLSLECTVEGTSNPNLYWYRQAAGRGLQLLFYSVGIGQISSEVPQNLSASRPQDRQFILSSKKLLLSDSGFYLCAWSTQGTSYGYTFGSGTRLTVV.